A selection of T cell receptor beta chains follows, all from one sample in a study of CD8 T cells in ankylosing spondylitis. TCRdb reanalysed the 5' RACE reads using MiXCR and keeps one entry per CDR3 protein. The sample has 750,000 to 850,000 distinct CDR3 sequences; roughly 12% are singletons. The specimen was blood, either unsorted or a sorted T cell fraction (not recorded which). The origin of the receptors is a male donor with ankylosing spondylitis. Each CDR3 is given with its conserved first and last residue. The D gene is left open where the match is weak. Expanded clones are given a class, and other clones once, few, many or no size at all.

d_call	cdr3_length	v_call	clone_size	j_call	cdr3_nt	cdr3_aa
-	12	TRBV20-1	-	TRBJ2-7	TGCAGTGCTAGCCGGCCAGCAGGAGAGCAGTACTTC	CSASRPAGEQYF
-	14	TRBV20-1	-	TRBJ2-5	TGCAGTGCTAGCAGAGGGGGCGCGGGGATGGCCCAGTACTTC	CSASRGGAGMAQYF
-	15	TRBV5-1	many	TRBJ2-3	TGCGCCAGCAGCTCTGGACTGATAGGCACAGATACGCAGTATTTT	CASSSGLIGTDTQYF
TRBD1	12	TRBV20-1	-	TRBJ1-1	TGCAGTGCTATAGGACAGGGAACTGAAGCTTTCTTT	CSAIGQGTEAFF
-	13	TRBV7-9	many	TRBJ2-7	TGTGCCAGCAGCTTAGCGGGGACCGACGAGCAGTACTTC	CASSLAGTDEQYF
-	14	TRBV11-1	-	TRBJ2-5	TGTGCCAGCAGTTCGCAAGGGGGAGGAGAGACCCAGTACTTC	CASSSQGGGETQYF
TRBD1	13	TRBV20-1	few	TRBJ2-7	TGCAGTGCTGGAACAGGGGGCAGGGACGAGCAGTACTTC	CSAGTGGRDEQYF
-	16	TRBV7-2	few	TRBJ2-7	TGTGCCAGCAGCTCGGGCCGGGACGTGTACCAATACGAGCAGTACTTC	CASSSGRDVYQYEQYF
TRBD2	16	TRBV7-6	-	TRBJ2-3	TGTGCCAGCAGCTTAGGTACAGCGGGGTCTTCCGATACGCAGTATTTT	CASSLGTAGSSDTQYF
-	15	TRBV10-3	few	TRBJ2-3	TGTGCCATCCGTATCGGGCAGGAGGGCACAGATACGCAGTATTTT	CAIRIGQEGTDTQYF
-	15	TRBV5-1	few	TRBJ1-1	TGCGCCAGCAGCTTGGTAGGGACAATCGGCACTGAAGCTTTCTTT	CASSLVGTIGTEAFF
TRBD2	17	TRBV20-1	many	TRBJ2-3	TGCAGTGCTAGCAACCGGGAGGGCCGGGGGAGCACAGATACGCAGTATTTT	CSASNREGRGSTDTQYF
TRBD1	15	TRBV6-1	-	TRBJ2-1	TGTGCCAGCAGGACCGGACAGGGGGCGGCTGGTGAGCAGTTCTTC	CASRTGQGAAGEQFF
TRBD1	19	TRBV5-1	-	TRBJ2-1	TGCGCCAGCAGCCTGCTCACAGGGGGAGGCTTGGAGTCCTACAATGAGCAGTTCTTC	CASSLLTGGGLESYNEQFF
TRBD1	11	TRBV29-1	-	TRBJ1-1	TGCAGCGTTGGCCGACAGGGTGGGGCTTTCTTT	CSVGRQGGAFF
-	15	TRBV5-1	-	TRBJ1-5	TGCGCCAGCAGCCCCGGGACGGTTAGCAATCAGCCCCAGCATTTT	CASSPGTVSNQPQHF
-	16	TRBV29-1	few	TRBJ2-7	TGCAGCGTTGAATTGGGATTGGGCAGGAGGTCCTACGAGCAGTACTTC	CSVELGLGRRSYEQYF
-	16	TRBV20-1	many	TRBJ1-5	TGCAGTGCTTTAAGACAGGAGGGGTCTCGCAATCAGCCCCAGCATTTT	CSALRQEGSRNQPQHF
TRBD2	17	TRBV7-2	-	TRBJ2-3	TGTGCCAGCAGCTTGGGGGGGTCACTAGCGGGAAGAGATACGCAGTATTTT	CASSLGGSLAGRDTQYF
-	16	TRBV3-1	few	TRBJ1-2	TGTGCCAGCAGCCACCTAGGACCTCTGGGGCTCTATGGCTACACCTTC	CASSHLGPLGLYGYTF
-	12	TRBV12-3/TRBV12-4	few	TRBJ1-1	TGTGCCAGCAGCAAGGACCGCTTGTTGGCTTTCTTT	CASSKDRLLAFF
TRBD1	13	TRBV7-9	few	TRBJ2-1	TGTGCCAGCAGCCGATCAGGGGGAAATGAGCAGTTCTTC	CASSRSGGNEQFF
-	13	TRBV4-2	few	TRBJ2-7	TGTGCCAGCGGAAGGGGGGACCGGGGGGAGCAGTACTTC	CASGRGDRGEQYF
-	15	TRBV7-2	few	TRBJ2-7	TGTGCCAGCAGCCAGAGGCCCAGGGGGGACTACGAGCAGTACTTC	CASSQRPRGDYEQYF
TRBD2	16	TRBV9	few	TRBJ2-7	TGTGCCAGCAGCGTAGAGCCCGGGAGGGACGCGACGGGGCAGTACTTC	CASSVEPGRDATGQYF
TRBD2	15	TRBV5-1	-	TRBJ2-1	TGCGCCAGCAGGGTAGGGCTAGCGGGATTCAATGAGCAGTTCTTC	CASRVGLAGFNEQFF
-	13	TRBV20-1	many	TRBJ2-3	TGCAGTGCTGAGCCGGGGAGCACAGATACGCAGTATTTT	CSAEPGSTDTQYF
TRBD2	15	TRBV6-2/TRBV6-3	few	TRBJ2-5	TGTGCCAGCAGCTACGGACTAGCTCGTTCCGAGACCCAGTACTTC	CASSYGLARSETQYF
-	18	TRBV30	-	TRBJ1-5	TGTGCCTGGAGTGTTTCCCGCCTACCGGGGGCTAGCAATCAGCCCCAGCATTTT	CAWSVSRLPGASNQPQHF
-	13	TRBV18	-	TRBJ2-1	TGTGCCAGCTCACCAAGTACGAACAGCGAGCAGTTCTTC	CASSPSTNSEQFF
-	13	TRBV7-7	-	TRBJ2-7	TGTGCTAGCAGCTCGAGCCCCGTGGAAGAGCAGTACTTC	CASSSSPVEEQYF
TRBD1	13	TRBV29-1	few	TRBJ1-2	TGCAGCGTGGGACAGGGAAGGGCGGGAGGCTACACCTTC	CSVGQGRAGGYTF
TRBD1	18	TRBV5-1	-	TRBJ2-6	TGCGCCAGCCGCTTCGAGGGGGCCTCGTTCTCTGGGGCCAACGTCCTGACTTTC	CASRFEGASFSGANVLTF
TRBD1	14	TRBV20-1	many	TRBJ2-1	TGCAGTGCACCCACCCACAGGGGATACAATGAGCAGTTCTTC	CSAPTHRGYNEQFF
-	16	TRBV6-1	many	TRBJ1-4	TGTGCCAGCAGCGTGACACCCTATTCAACTAATGAAAAACTGTTTTTT	CASSVTPYSTNEKLFF
TRBD1	13	TRBV20-1	few	TRBJ2-3	TGCAGTGCTATAATCAGGGGGACAGATACGCAGTATTTT	CSAIIRGTDTQYF
-	13	TRBV20-1	few	TRBJ2-2	TGCAGTGCTAGAGATCGGCGGGCCGGGGAGCTGTTTTTT	CSARDRRAGELFF
-	13	TRBV20-1	few	TRBJ1-5	TGCAGTGCAAATCAGGCTCCCTACCAGCCCCAGCATTTT	CSANQAPYQPQHF
-	16	TRBV10-3	many	TRBJ2-2	TGTGCCATCAGTGCTACAGGAGCTGCGAACACCGGGGAGCTGTTTTTT	CAISATGAANTGELFF
-	13	TRBV20-1	-	TRBJ1-5	TGCAGTGCTAGAGCGGACCCGGATCAGCCCCAGCATTTT	CSARADPDQPQHF
-	14	TRBV20-1	few	TRBJ2-3	TGCAGTGCTAGGGCGGCGGGCCGCACAGATACGCAGTATTTT	CSARAAGRTDTQYF
-	12	TRBV29-1	many	TRBJ2-5	TGCAGCGTTGAAAGGGGGTTGGAGACCCAGTACTTC	CSVERGLETQYF
-	13	TRBV6-2/TRBV6-3	-	TRBJ2-3	TGTGCCAGCAGCTTCTCCGGGGCAGATACGCAGTATTTT	CASSFSGADTQYF
-	12	TRBV20-1	few	TRBJ2-7	TGCAGTGCTAAGCCCAGACAGTACGAGCAGTACTTC	CSAKPRQYEQYF
-	14	TRBV5-1	-	TRBJ1-1	TGCGCCAGCAGCTTGGTGGTGGAAGACACTGAAGCTTTCTTT	CASSLVVEDTEAFF
TRBD1	13	TRBV11-2	-	TRBJ2-5	TGTGCCAGCAGCCGACTGACAGGGAAGACCCAGTACTTC	CASSRLTGKTQYF
-	16	TRBV5-6	-	TRBJ2-1	TGTGCCAGCAGCTTTTTTGGGGGGGCCGCAGTGAATGAGCAGTTCTTC	CASSFFGGAAVNEQFF
TRBD1	11	TRBV29-1	-	TRBJ2-4	TGCAGCGTCGCCAGGGGGAACATTCAGTACTTC	CSVARGNIQYF
TRBD1	13	TRBV20-1	few	TRBJ1-2	TGCAGTGCTACCTACAGGGGGTCCTATGGCCACACCTTC	CSATYRGSYGHTF
-	15	TRBV7-7	few	TRBJ2-3	TGTGCTAGCAGCTTACTGGCGGACCCCCACGGTACGCAGTATTTT	CASSLLADPHGTQYF
-	12	TRBV27	many	TRBJ2-3	TGTGCCAGCAGTTTCAATCAAGATACGCAGTATTTT	CASSFNQDTQYF
-	15	TRBV7-6	-	TRBJ2-1	TGTGCTAGCAGCCTGCGGGACAGTGTGCCCAATGAGCAGTTCTTC	CASSLRDSVPNEQFF
TRBD1	14	TRBV20-1	few	TRBJ1-1	TGCAGTGCTCTACCGGGACAGGCAGACACTGAAGCTTTCTTT	CSALPGQADTEAFF